One and the same sample provided the 5 T cell receptor beta chains below, sequenced in a study of blood T cell repertoires in COVID-19. Data came from immunoSEQ multiplex PCR; TCRdb stores just in-frame clones and leaves some out. The data contain over 70,000 clones, roughly 80% of them singletons. What was sequenced was peripheral blood. Receptors were obtained from a man aged 25 to 40 with COVID-19, enrolled during active disease.

V gene TRBV12-3 or TRBV12-4 combines with J gene TRBJ1-1; no reliable D call. The V end was cut by 9 bases, the J end by 0 bases, with 8 bases between. This CDR3 is 12 amino acids long. The CDR3 nucleotides are TGTGCCAGTTACACCCTGAACACTGAAGCTTTCTTT. Protein sequence: CASYTLNTEAFF.

The V gene is TRBV9, the J gene TRBJ2-3, with 9 positions matching TRBD2. The germline V gene encodes CDR1 SGDLS and CDR2 YYNGEE. The CDR3 is made up of 15 amino acids. V was clipped by 3 bases and J by 4 bases; unmatched bases: 6. The CDR3 DNA sequence: TGTGCCAGCAGCGCGCATAGCGGGAGTGCAGATACGCAGTATTTT. The encoded protein is CASSAHSGSADTQYF.

This sequence joins TRBV11-2 and TRBJ1-2, with D possibly matching TRBD1 (6 bases). V lost 0 bases to trimming and J lost 4 bases, with 15 bases between them. CDR1 is SGHAT and CDR2 is FQNNGV in the germline V gene. The CDR3 sequence is 16 residues long. The CDR3 nucleotides are TGTGCCAGCAGCTTAGACCCCACAGGGCCTGGCTATGGCTACACCTTC. Residues: CASSLDPTGPGYGYTF.

J is TRBJ1-1 and V is TRBV30; D unresolved. Trimming stripped 4 bases from V and 1 base from J, with 4 bases between. The CDR3 is 11 amino acids. The germline gives CDR1 GTSNPN, CDR2 SVGIG (reference sequence). The CDR3 spells CAWIGNTEAFF. The CDR3 region has the DNA TGTGCCTGGATCGGGAACACTGAAGCTTTCTTT.

V usage is TRBV11-2 and J usage is TRBJ2-7, with TRBD2 matching 10 bases. CDR3 size: 14 residues. Germline CDR1 reads SGHAT; CDR2 reads FQNNGV. Trimming at V came to 8 bases and at J to 4 bases, leaving 8 bases not matched to a gene. The DNA of the CDR3 is TGTGCCAGCTCTCTCCCGGGACTAGCGTACGAGCAGTACTTC. It translates to CASSLPGLAYEQYF.